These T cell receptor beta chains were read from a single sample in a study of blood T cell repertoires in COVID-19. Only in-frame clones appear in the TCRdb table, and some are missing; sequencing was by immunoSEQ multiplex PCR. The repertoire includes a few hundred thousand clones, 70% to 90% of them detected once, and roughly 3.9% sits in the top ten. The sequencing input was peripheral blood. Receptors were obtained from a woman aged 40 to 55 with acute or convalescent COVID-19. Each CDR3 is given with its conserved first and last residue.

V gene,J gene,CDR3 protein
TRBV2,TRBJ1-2,CASSMGPLGGYTF
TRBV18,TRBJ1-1,CASSPGQGLNTEAFF
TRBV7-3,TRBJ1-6,CASSSQGGSPLHF
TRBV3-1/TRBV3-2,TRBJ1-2,CASSPTSIYGYTF
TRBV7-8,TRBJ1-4,CASSLDETRTRGKLFF
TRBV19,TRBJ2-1,CASSSTGGWNEQFF
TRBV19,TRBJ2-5,CASSRRSGGYQETQYF
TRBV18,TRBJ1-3,CASSPDRSSGNTIYF
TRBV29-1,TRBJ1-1,CSVLGAEAFF
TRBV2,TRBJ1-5,CASTAGTGNQPQHF
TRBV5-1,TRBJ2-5,CASSFTPQLAGGGETQYF
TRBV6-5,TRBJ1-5,CASMGPRGGRQPQHF
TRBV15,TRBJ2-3,CATRAGGTDTQYF
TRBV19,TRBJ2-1,CASKDEASGALSYNEQFF
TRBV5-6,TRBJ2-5,CASSFSRHEETQYF
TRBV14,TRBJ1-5,CASSYFLVGSWGNQPQHF
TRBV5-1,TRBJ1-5,CASSLGDRASNQPQHF
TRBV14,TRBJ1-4,CASSHTGTGLEKLFF
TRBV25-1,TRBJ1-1,CASSEYFTEGTENTEAFF
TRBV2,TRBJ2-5,CASSVGLKETQYF
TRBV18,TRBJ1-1,CASSPDSYMNTEAFF
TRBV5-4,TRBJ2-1,CASSPRGSYNEQFF
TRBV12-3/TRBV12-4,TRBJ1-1,CASSSSSYTEAFF
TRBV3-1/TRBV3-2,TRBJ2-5,CASSQGGGLQETQYF
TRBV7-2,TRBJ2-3,CASTRSTDTQYF
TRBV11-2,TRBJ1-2,CASTLVVSDYGYTF
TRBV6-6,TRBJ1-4,CASKLTGERGEKLFF
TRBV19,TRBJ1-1,CASTKRSNTEAFF
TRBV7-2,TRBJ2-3,CASSLEFAGGQPQYF
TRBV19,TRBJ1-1,CASSWPFKGFTEAFF
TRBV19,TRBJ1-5,CASSPIGTGTLQHF
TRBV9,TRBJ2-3,CASSPTGGAGGHTDTQYF
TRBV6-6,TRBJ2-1,CASSQNRVGLAGGNEQFF
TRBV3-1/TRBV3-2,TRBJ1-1,CASSQGRTGARGTEAFF
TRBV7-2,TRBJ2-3,CATAGEVDTQYF
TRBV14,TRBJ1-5,CASSQQGNQPQHF
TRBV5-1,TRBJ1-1,CASRGSLTGNTEAFF
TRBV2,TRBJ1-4,CASSDAGTKNNEKLFF
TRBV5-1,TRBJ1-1,CASSWGTGGASEAFF
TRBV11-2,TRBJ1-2,CASSLRPTGQTGSRTGYTF
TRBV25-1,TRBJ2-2,CASTLGGSNVAGELFF
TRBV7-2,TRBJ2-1,CASSARRLAVINEQFF
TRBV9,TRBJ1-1,CASSARQGLNTEAFF
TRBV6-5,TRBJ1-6,CASRRQGYNSPLHF
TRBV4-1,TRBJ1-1,CASSQEQAPNTEAFF
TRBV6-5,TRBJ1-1,CASSYGQGGTEAFF
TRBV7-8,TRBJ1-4,CASSSRTGSGEKLFF
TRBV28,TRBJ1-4,CASSPRTGSDEKLFF
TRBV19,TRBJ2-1,CASSLSGGPYNEQFF
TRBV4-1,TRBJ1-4,CASSRPVGGRRNEKLFF
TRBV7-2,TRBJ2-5,CASSLNWASGGKETQYF
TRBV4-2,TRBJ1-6,CASSQDLRDRDSPLHF
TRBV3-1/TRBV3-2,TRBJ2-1,CASSQDPSQRGGGEQFF
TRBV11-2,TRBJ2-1,CASSPTAFGTNEQFF